The 22 T cell receptor beta chains reported below all come from one sample, sequenced in a study of T cells after posttransplantation cyclophosphamide. Data came from immunoSEQ multiplex PCR; TCRdb stores just in-frame clones and leaves some out. The profile shows some 30,000 clones, around nine tenths of them singletons. Cells defined as naive were viable CD3+CD4+ or CD3+CD8+ and CCR7+CD45RA+CD45RO-CD95-CD27+CD28+. Sequenced sample: naive CD4+ T cells sorted from blood. The receptors shown here come from a man aged 25-45 years in good health and a related stem cell transplant donor.

The chain combines TRBV28 with TRBJ1-5, with D perhaps matching TRBD1 (5 bases). The germline V and J ends were trimmed by 4 bases and 3 bases, with 13 bases remaining between them. The length of the CDR3 is 15 residues. From germline, CDR1 is MDHEN and CDR2 SYDVKM. This chain's CDR3 is CASSSDSFYNQPQHF. In DNA form, the CDR3 reads TGTGCCAGCAGTTCAGACAGTTTCTACAATCAGCCCCAGCATTTT.

The genes are TRBV10-3 and TRBJ1-3; 7 bases fit TRBD1. Germline V gene sequence: CDR1 ENHRY, CDR2 SYGVKD. CDR3 length: 14 amino acids. With 6 bases clipped from V and 2 bases from J, the junction kept 4 bases outside the gene matches. The CDR3 DNA reads TGTGCCATCAGGGAGGGGGCGACTGGAAACACCATATATTTT. Translated: CAIREGATGNTIYF.

This clone was seen only once. The rearrangement uses TRBV11-1 and TRBJ2-5, with unresolved D. The CDR3 runs to 13 residues. V lost 5 bases to trimming and J lost 5 bases, with 12 bases between them. Germline V gene data show CDR1 as SGHAT and CDR2 as FQDESV (reference sequence). In DNA, the CDR3 is TGTGCCAGCAGCCGCGCCCCTGAGGAGACCCAGTACTTC. Its translation is CASSRAPEETQYF.

V usage is TRBV12-5 and J usage is TRBJ2-5; maybe TRBD1 (5 bases). CDR3 length: 19 amino acids. Germline values: CDR1 LGHNT, CDR2 FRNRAP. The V and J ends lost 9 bases and 1 base respectively, with 30 bases between them. CDR3 sequence (DNA): TGTGCTAGCCCTCCCCCCGCGGACATTGGCCGGGTATGCCAAGAGACCCAGTACTTC. Residues: CASPPPADIGRVCQETQYF. Using reference TRBV12-5 and TRBJ2-5 for the parts outside the CDR3, the full variable domain is DARVTQTPRHKVTEMGQEVTMRCQPILGHNTVFWYRQTMMQGLELLAYFRNRAPLDDSGMPKDRFSAEMPDATLATLKIQPSEPRDSAVYFCASPPPADIGRVCQETQYFGPGTRLLVL.

The CDR3 loop reads CASSQVAGSGAAFF. CDR3 bases: TGTGCCAGCAGCCAAGTAGCCGGGTCTGGGGCAGCTTTCTTT. This chain connects TRBV14 to TRBJ1-1, with a possible D match to TRBD1 (5 bases). The CDR3 contains 14 residues. Germline lookup yields CDR1 SGHDN and CDR2 FVKESK. Trimming removed 1 base at V and 10 bases at J, with 16 bases between.

As to this clone: At one end the junction does not follow the germline gene, possibly because of a read error. The rearrangement joins TRBV28 to TRBJ2-1; TRBD1 matches 10 bases. Germline CDR1 MDHEN, CDR2 SYDVKM. The CDR3 has 12 residues. CDR3 nucleotides: TGTGCCAGCAGTTTTGGGGACAGGGGCTTCGTCTTC. Its protein product is CASSFGDRGFVF.

The V gene is TRBV11-3, the J gene TRBJ2-5; D not certain. Germline loops: CDR1 SGHNT, CDR2 YENEEA. Trimming cost V 1 base and J 3 bases, with 6 bases left between them. The CDR3 runs 13 residues. CDR3 protein: CASSLGQKETQYF. CDR3 sequence (DNA): TGTGCCAGCAGCTTAGGTCAGAAAGAGACCCAGTACTTC.

V and J are TRBV19 and TRBJ1-2, with a possible D match to TRBD1 (6 bases). CDR1 and CDR2 (germline): LNHDA, SQIVND (reference sequence). The V end lost 6 bases, the J end lost 9 bases, and 17 bases lay between the germline ends. CDR3 length: 13 amino acids. CDR3 bases: TGTGCCAGTAGACTTTCTTCAGGGGCGCGCTACACCTTC. Translating it yields CASRLSSGARYTF.

The chain uses TRBV10-3 and TRBJ1-2; perhaps TRBD1 as D (6 bases). The ends were cut back, 10 bases at V and 2 bases at J, with 11 bases in the middle. This CDR3 comprises 12 residues. Germline loops: CDR1 ENHRY, CDR2 SYGVKD. CDR3 region: CATKTGNYGYTF. Here the CDR3 DNA reads TGTGCCACCAAAACAGGGAACTATGGCTACACCTTC.

V is TRBV5-4 and J is TRBJ1-1, with 7 bases identical to TRBD1. J was trimmed by 1 base and V by 6 bases; bases with no gene match: 6. The CDR3 extends over 14 amino acids. Germline V gene data show CDR1 as SGHNT and CDR2 as YYREEE (reference sequence). CDR3: CASTQGGKNTEAFF. The DNA for the CDR3 is TGTGCCAGCACCCAGGGGGGAAAGAACACTGAAGCTTTCTTT. Variable domain in full (rest from reference TRBV5-4 and TRBJ1-1): ETGVTQSPTHLIKTRGQQVTLRCSSQSGHNTVSWYQQALGQGPQFIFQYYREEENGRGNFPPRFSGLQFPNYSSELNVNALELDDSALYLCASTQGGKNTEAFFGQGTRLTVV.

The gene calls are TRBV2 and TRBJ1-1; D gene uncertain. Germline V CDR1 and CDR2: SNHLY, FYNNEI. The CDR3 is 13 amino acids. Trimming removed 4 bases from V and 5 bases from J, with 11 bases in between. CDR3: CASSVGFSTEAFF. The CDR3 bases are TGTGCCAGCAGTGTTGGCTTTTCGACTGAAGCTTTCTTT.

J is TRBJ2-7 and V is TRBV19; TRBD2 matches at 7 bases. Germline values: CDR1 LNHDA, CDR2 SQIVND (reference sequence). The junction had 9 bases not matched to a gene; V was cut back by 7 bases and J by 3 bases. This CDR3 spans 14 amino acids. This CDR3 reads CASTPGGGIYEQYF. CDR3 bases: TGTGCCAGTACCCCTGGGGGGGGGATCTACGAGCAGTACTTC.

This chain uses TRBV18 with TRBJ2-3; the match to TRBD1 covers 7 bases. The CDR3 is 15 amino acids. V trimming: 5 bases; J trimming: 4 bases; junction bases outside the gene matches: 9. CDR1 is KGHSH, CDR2 LQKENI, per germline. CDR3 in amino acids: CASSVRQGEADTQYF. CDR3 in DNA: TGTGCCAGCTCAGTACGACAGGGAGAGGCAGATACGCAGTATTTT.

J is TRBJ2-2 and V is TRBV5-4; D is undetermined. Trimming removed 0 bases from V and 1 base from J, with 7 bases in between. The CDR3 contains 15 residues. In germline, CDR1 is SGHNT, CDR2 YYREEE (reference sequence). CDR3: CASSLGPRNTGELFF. The CDR3 DNA reads as TGTGCCAGCAGCTTGGGTCCCAGGAACACCGGGGAGCTGTTTTTT.

The chain joins TRBV5-1 to TRBJ2-7; 15 bases align to TRBD2. This CDR3 region has 20 residues. The trim removed 1 base at V and 0 bases at J, leaving 11 bases unmatched. CDR1 and CDR2 (germline): SGHRS, YFSETQ. CDR3 in amino acids: CASSLFGTSGGIRTSYEQYF. The CDR3 coding sequence is TGCGCCAGCAGCTTGTTCGGGACTAGCGGGGGGATACGGACCTCCTACGAGCAGTACTTC.

V usage is TRBV18 and J usage is TRBJ1-4; D is ambiguous. Germline CDR1 and CDR2: KGHSH and LQKENI. The CDR3 is 16 residues long. V was cut by 4 bases and J by 6 bases, with 18 bases left in between. CDR3 amino acids: CASSQSPRQRDEKLFF. The CDR3 DNA reads as TGTGCCAGCTCACAATCCCCGCGGCAACGGGATGAAAAACTGTTTTTT.

V is TRBV11-2 and J is TRBJ2-3; perhaps TRBD2 as D (7 bases). V shed 1 base and J shed 2 bases, with 10 bases lying between them. The CDR3 is 15 amino acids. Germline values: CDR1 SGHAT, CDR2 FQNNGV. The CDR3 region is CASSLAGGFTDTQYF. For the CDR3, the DNA is TGTGCCAGCAGCTTAGCGGGGGGCTTCACAGATACGCAGTATTTT.

This sequence joins TRBV29-1 and TRBJ1-4, with a weak D call TRBD1 (5 bases). The germline V gene has CDR1 SQVTM and CDR2 ANQGSEA. The V end was cut by 0 bases, the J end by 8 bases, with 13 bases between. The CDR3 has 14 amino acids. The CDR3 spells CSVEERGIEEKLFF. The CDR3 region has the DNA TGCAGCGTTGAAGAAAGGGGCATAGAGGAAAAACTGTTTTTT. Together with reference TRBV29-1 and TRBJ1-4, the CDR3 gives the full variable domain: SAVISQKPSRDICQRGTSLTIQCQVDSQVTMMFWYRQQPGQSLTLIATANQGSEATYESGFVIDKFPISRPNLTFSTLTVSNMSPEDSSIYLCSVEERGIEEKLFFGSGTQLSVL.

CDR3 amino acids: CASSRRIGLGYYEQYF. The CDR3, as DNA: TGTGCCAGCAGCCGCCGAATCGGACTGGGATACTACGAGCAGTACTTC. The chain has TRBV5-6 and TRBJ2-7; possible D gene TRBD2, 5 bases. The CDR3 is 16 amino acids. In germline, CDR1 is SGHDT, CDR2 YYEEEE. V was clipped by 4 bases and J by 3 bases, with 20 bases between them.

The chain joins TRBV7-6 to TRBJ1-1; a weak D match, TRBD1 (6 bases). The germline V gene encodes CDR1 SGHVS and CDR2 FNYEAQ. The CDR3 runs 16 residues. Trimming pared 3 bases from V and 4 bases from J, leaving 18 bases between. The CDR3 region has the DNA TGTGCCAGCAGCTTGACAGGTGCTGGGCCTGGCACTGAAGCTTTCTTT. Its protein is CASSLTGAGPGTEAFF. Full variable domain (missing parts from reference TRBV7-6 and TRBJ1-1): GAGVSQSPRYKVTKRGQDVALRCDPISGHVSLYWYRQALGQGPEFLTYFNYEAQQDKSGLPNDRFSAERPEGSISTLTIQRTEQRDSAMYRCASSLTGAGPGTEAFFGQGTRLTVV.

This clone has only a few counts. The chain carries TRBV6-5 and TRBJ2-1; 9 bases line up with TRBD2. Trimming cost V 7 bases and J 7 bases; bases outside gene matches: 11. This CDR3 region has 15 residues. Germline CDR1 MNHEY, CDR2 SVGAGI. This CDR3 reads CASTPLAGVRNEQFF. The CDR3 nucleotides read TGTGCCAGCACCCCCTTAGCGGGGGTTAGGAATGAGCAGTTCTTC.

The V call is TRBV7-6, the J call TRBJ1-2; 7 bases align to TRBD1. CDR1 SGHVS and CDR2 FNYEAQ come from the germline V gene. The CDR3 runs 17 residues. Trimming took 1 base from V and 4 from J; bases not matched to a gene: 12. CDR3 amino acids: CASSLGTGGSLGYGYTF. DNA of the CDR3: TGTGCCAGCAGCTTAGGGACAGGCGGCTCGCTGGGCTATGGCTACACCTTC.